This record looks at one TCR beta chain sequence and its context. Its antigen is undetermined. These data are taken from a study of T cell responses to AZD1222 COVID-19 vaccine. Study-wide results and caveats: The study reported that nearly half of spike-specific TCRs target unmutated variant regions. Seropositivity was recorded at baseline in only 6 or 7 AZD1222 recipients. The breadth and depth of Spike-specific TCRs increased once two AZD1222 doses had been given.

The protocol was immunoSEQ multiplex PCR, while the TCRdb copy is restricted to in-frame clones and leaves out a portion. Seen here are 140,000 or so clones, roughly 88% observed once, and the top ten hold around 3%. The V end was cut by 4 bases, the J end by 5 bases, with 14 bases between. This CDR3 contains 14 residues. The germline CDR1 and CDR2 sequences are KGHSH and LQKENI. The chain is built from TRBV18 and TRBJ1-2; a possible D gene is TRBD1 (6 bases). The receptor's source is an adult in good health. The sequenced sample was peripheral blood, obtained on day 0 of AZD1222 vaccination. For the CDR3, the DNA is TGTGCCAGCTCACGAGCCGGGACAACATATGGCTACACCTTC. This codes for CASSRAGTTYGYTF.